This TCR beta chain was captured in a study of technical replicates of blood from a handful of donors. The germline V gene encodes CDR1 MNHEY and CDR2 SVGAGI. The trim removed 6 bases at V and 7 bases at J, leaving 6 bases unmatched. This CDR3 has 13 residues. Some clones are missing from TCRdb's copy, which holds only in-frame ones; the method was immunoSEQ multiplex PCR. The repertoire includes approximately 74,000 clones, roughly 98% of them detected once, and approximately 0.17% sits in the top ten. Sequencing was done on a sample of T cells isolated from PBMCs. The receptor was derived from a human donor in good health. The rearrangement links TRBV6-5 to TRBJ2-1; 7 nucleotides line up with TRBD1. Here the CDR3 DNA reads TGTGCCAGCAGGACAGGGATGAGGAATGAGCAGTTCTTC. Translated: CASRTGMRNEQFF.